One and the same sample provided the 11 T cell receptor beta chains below, sequenced in a study of shared clonotypes between healthy human individuals (dated by TCRdb to 2020 to 2022). Library generation was performed with the immunoSEQ multiplex PCR assay. TCRdb provides this immuneACCESS table in a form limited to in-frame rearrangements. Some clones are lacking; in checked studies, under half of them reflect an unresolved V gene, and why the rest are absent is not known. The sample table holds 950,000 to 1,200,000 clones, of which 77% were seen once. The top ten constitute roughly 0.83% of the sample. Specimen: memory CD4+ T cells from PBMCs. Read against the paper, the sample's cell subset or site label means: CD45RA-negative fraction. The origin of the receptors is a young man in good health. Some clones in this sample may be carry-over from other donors' samples.

The genes are TRBV5-1 and TRBJ2-7; D unclear. V was pared by 4 bases and J by 7 bases, with 18 bases between. The CDR3 is 14 residues long. The V gene's germline CDR1 is SGHRS and CDR2 YFSETQ. This chain's CDR3 is CASSLGGPPWEQYF. The CDR3 nucleotides are TGCGCCAGCAGCCTAGGCGGCCCACCGTGGGAGCAGTACTTC. Using reference TRBV5-1 and TRBJ2-7 for the parts outside the CDR3, the full variable domain is KAGVTQTPRYLIKTRGQQVTLSCSPISGHRSVSWYQQTPGQGLQFLFEYFSETQRNKGNFPGRFSGRQFSNSRSEMNVSTLELGDSALYLCASSLGGPPWEQYFGPGTRLTVT.

This clone appeared a single time. V gene TRBV21-1 combines with J gene TRBJ2-4. TRBV21-1 is a pseudogene locus. The CDR3 totals 13 residues. Here the CDR3 reads CAPETVAKNIQYF. The CDR3 bases are TGTGCCCCGGAAACGGTAGCCAAAAACATTCAGTACTTC.

The CDR3 coding sequence is TGTGCCAGCAGTGCACAGTACGAGCAGTACTTC. Protein product: CASSAQYEQYF. The chain joins TRBV6-1 to TRBJ2-7; D gene unclear. CDR1 and CDR2 (germline): MNHNS, SASEGT. The CDR3 has 11 residues. Trimming took 4 bases from V and 4 from J, leaving 5 bases between them.

V usage is TRBV5-1 and J usage is TRBJ1-2; 9 bases are a match to TRBD1. The CDR3 is 16 residues long. V was clipped by 4 bases and J by 5 bases; unmatched bases: 12. Germline V gene sequence: CDR1 SGHRS, CDR2 YFSETQ. The CDR3 DNA sequence: TGCGCCAGCAGCAAAATCCACAGGGGGCTGGGATATGGCTACACCTTC. Protein: CASSKIHRGLGYGYTF.

This clone was recorded a few times. V is TRBV5-6 and J is TRBJ1-4; tentative D call: TRBD1 (6 bases). CDR3 size: 17 residues. The V gene lost 1 base and the J gene lost 0 bases, with 13 bases spanning the gap. Germline lookup yields CDR1 SGHDT and CDR2 YYEEEE. This CDR3 is CASSLLGGSATNEKLFF. CDR3 nucleotides: TGTGCCAGCAGCTTGTTGGGGGGCAGCGCAACTAATGAAAAACTGTTTTTT.

The chain recombines TRBV7-7 with TRBJ2-1; 12 nucleotides match TRBD2. The CDR3 covers 15 residues. The ends lost 4 bases at V and 4 bases at J; junction bases unmatched: 2. The V gene's germline CDR1 is SSHAT and CDR2 FNYEAQ (reference sequence). The CDR3 reads CASSSGLAGYNEQFF. The CDR3, as DNA: TGTGCCAGCAGCTCTGGACTAGCGGGGTACAATGAGCAGTTCTTC.

This chain connects TRBV2 to TRBJ2-1, with 7 bases fitting TRBD1. With 7 bases clipped from V and 6 bases from J, the junction kept 15 bases outside the gene matches. Germline loops: CDR1 SNHLY, CDR2 FYNNEI. This CDR3 spans 16 amino acids. The CDR3 DNA reads as TGTGCCAGCACCCTTGAAGCCGGGACAGTGGGCAATGAGCAGTTCTTC. Translated, it gives CASTLEAGTVGNEQFF.

The V gene is TRBV10-3, the J gene TRBJ1-3, with D maybe TRBD1 (5 bases). Germline lookup yields CDR1 ENHRY and CDR2 SYGVKD. V was pared by 8 bases and J by 2 bases, with 10 bases between. This CDR3 is 13 amino acids long. CDR3 sequence reads: CAIVQGPGNTIYF. In nucleotides, the CDR3 is TGTGCCATCGTCCAGGGCCCTGGAAACACCATATATTTT.

With regard to this clone: This likely reflects a read error, since a far larger clone is one base away. Other DNA sequences of this sample code for an identical CDR3. The chain couples TRBV2 to TRBJ1-5; a possible D gene is TRBD1 (5 bases). Germline CDR1 is SNHLY and CDR2 is FYNNEI. The CDR3 is 14 residues long. CDR3 DNA: TGCGCCAGCAGCCCGGGGGGGGAGGCTCAGCCCCAGCATTTT. Its translation: CASSPGGEAQPQHF.

The genes are TRBV29-1 and TRBJ2-4; D call uncertain. Germline CDR1 reads SQVTM; CDR2 reads ANQGSEA. This CDR3 is 12 amino acids long. V was trimmed by 5 bases and J by 5 bases, leaving 10 bases between them. The CDR3 region is CSVFISQNIQYF. CDR3 nucleotide sequence: TGCAGCGTTTTCATAAGCCAAAACATTCAGTACTTC.

The V and J genes are TRBV5-1 and TRBJ1-4, with 11 bases aligning to TRBD1. The CDR3 contains 15 residues. V lost 4 bases and J lost 5; bases outside the gene matches: 4. Germline V gene lookup returns CDR1 SGHRS and CDR2 YFSETQ. CDR3 sequence: CASSGQGARNEKLFF. CDR3 nucleotide sequence: TGCGCCAGCAGCGGACAGGGGGCGCGGAATGAAAAACTGTTTTTT.